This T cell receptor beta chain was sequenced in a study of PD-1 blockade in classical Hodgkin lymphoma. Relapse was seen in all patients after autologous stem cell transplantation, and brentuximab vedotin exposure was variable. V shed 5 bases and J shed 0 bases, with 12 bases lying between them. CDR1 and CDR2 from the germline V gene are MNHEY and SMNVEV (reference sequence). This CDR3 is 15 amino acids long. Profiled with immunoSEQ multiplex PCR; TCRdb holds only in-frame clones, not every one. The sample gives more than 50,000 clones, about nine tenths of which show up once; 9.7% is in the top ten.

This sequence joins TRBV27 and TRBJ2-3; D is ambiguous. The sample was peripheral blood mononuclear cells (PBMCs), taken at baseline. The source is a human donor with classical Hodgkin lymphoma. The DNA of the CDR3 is TGTGCCAGCAGTCCCAGGCAAACTAGCACAGATACGCAGTATTTT. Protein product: CASSPRQTSTDTQYF.